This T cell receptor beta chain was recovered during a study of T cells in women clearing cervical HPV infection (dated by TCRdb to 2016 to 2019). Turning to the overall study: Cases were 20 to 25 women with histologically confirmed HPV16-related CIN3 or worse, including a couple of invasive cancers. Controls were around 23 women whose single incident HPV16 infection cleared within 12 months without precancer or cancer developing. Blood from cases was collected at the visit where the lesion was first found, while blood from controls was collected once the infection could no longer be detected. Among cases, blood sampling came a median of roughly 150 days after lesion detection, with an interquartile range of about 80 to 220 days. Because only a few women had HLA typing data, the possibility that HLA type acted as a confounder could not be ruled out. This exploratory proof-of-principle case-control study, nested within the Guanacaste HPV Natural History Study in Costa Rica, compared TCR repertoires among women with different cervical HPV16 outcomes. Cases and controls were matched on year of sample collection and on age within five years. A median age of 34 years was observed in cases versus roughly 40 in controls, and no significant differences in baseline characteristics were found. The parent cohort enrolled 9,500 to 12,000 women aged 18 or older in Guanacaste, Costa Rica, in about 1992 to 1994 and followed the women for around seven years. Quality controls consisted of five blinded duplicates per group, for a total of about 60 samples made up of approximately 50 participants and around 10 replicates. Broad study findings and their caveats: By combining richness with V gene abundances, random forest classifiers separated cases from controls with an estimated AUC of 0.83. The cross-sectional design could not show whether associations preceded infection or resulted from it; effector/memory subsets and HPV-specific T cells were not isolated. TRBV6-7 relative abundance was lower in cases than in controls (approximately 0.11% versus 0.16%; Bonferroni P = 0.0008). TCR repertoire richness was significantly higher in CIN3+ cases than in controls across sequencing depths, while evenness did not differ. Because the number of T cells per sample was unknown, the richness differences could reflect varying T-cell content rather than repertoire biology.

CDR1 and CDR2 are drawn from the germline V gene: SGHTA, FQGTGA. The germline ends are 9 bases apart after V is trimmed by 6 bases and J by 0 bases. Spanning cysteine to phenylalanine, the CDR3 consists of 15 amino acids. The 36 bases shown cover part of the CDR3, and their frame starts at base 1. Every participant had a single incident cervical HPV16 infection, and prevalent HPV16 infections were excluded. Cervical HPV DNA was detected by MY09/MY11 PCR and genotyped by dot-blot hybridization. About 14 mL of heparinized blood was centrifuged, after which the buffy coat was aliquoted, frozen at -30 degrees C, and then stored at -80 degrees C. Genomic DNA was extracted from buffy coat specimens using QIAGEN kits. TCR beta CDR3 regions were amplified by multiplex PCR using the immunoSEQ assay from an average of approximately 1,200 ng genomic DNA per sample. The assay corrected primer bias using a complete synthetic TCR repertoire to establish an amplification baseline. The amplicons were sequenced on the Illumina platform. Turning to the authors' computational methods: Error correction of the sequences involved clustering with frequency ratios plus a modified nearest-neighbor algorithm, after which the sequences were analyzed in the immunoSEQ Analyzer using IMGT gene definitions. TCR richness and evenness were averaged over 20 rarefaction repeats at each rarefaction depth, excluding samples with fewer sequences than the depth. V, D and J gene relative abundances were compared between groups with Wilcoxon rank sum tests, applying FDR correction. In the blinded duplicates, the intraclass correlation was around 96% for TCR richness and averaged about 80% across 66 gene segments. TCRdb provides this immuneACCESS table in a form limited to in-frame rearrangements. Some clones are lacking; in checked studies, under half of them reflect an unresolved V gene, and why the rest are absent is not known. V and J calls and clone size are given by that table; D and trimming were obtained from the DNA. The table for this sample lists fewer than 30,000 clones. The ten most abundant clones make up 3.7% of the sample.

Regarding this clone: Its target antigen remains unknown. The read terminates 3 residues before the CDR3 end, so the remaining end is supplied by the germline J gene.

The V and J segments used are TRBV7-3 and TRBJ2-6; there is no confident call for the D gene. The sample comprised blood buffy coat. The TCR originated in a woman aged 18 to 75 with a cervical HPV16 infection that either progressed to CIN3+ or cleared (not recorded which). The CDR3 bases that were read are TGTGCCAGCAGACCTACGGGCTCTGGGGCCAACGTC. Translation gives CASRPTGSGANV. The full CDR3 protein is CASRPTGSGANVLTF.